This T cell receptor beta chain was captured in a study of blood T cell repertoires in COVID-19. Study in general: The samples span acute and convalescent COVID-19 from the United States, Italy and Spain. Sample material is recorded as cDNA or gDNA derived from T cells, B-cell-depleted T cells, or PBMCs.

Germline V gene data show CDR1 as SGHTA and CDR2 as FQGNSA. J lost 5 bases, V lost 5 bases, and 9 bases had no gene match. The CDR3 sequence is 15 residues long. In the authors' methods: Quantification of nucleated cells was approximated via reference gene primer amplification. Profiling relied on immunoSEQ multiplex PCR, and the TCRdb table lists in-frame clones only, not all of them. That table furnishes V, J and clone size, whereas the DNA furnished D and trimming. The profile shows 35,000 to 50,000 clones, around 83% of them singletons. The material sequenced was peripheral blood. This TCR was sampled from a man aged 60 to 69 with acute or convalescent COVID-19. The J gene is TRBJ2-5, the V gene TRBV7-2; 9 nucleotides line up with TRBD2. DNA of the CDR3: TGTGCCAGCAGCCTAGGCGGGGGGGCAGGTGAGACCCAGTACTTC. Amino acid sequence: CASSLGGGAGETQYF.